The T cell receptor (beta chain) under discussion was sequenced for a study of cytomegalovirus exposure and HLA in healthy donors. Findings and limits, study-wide: Diagnosis of cytomegalovirus status made by the classifier reportedly showed high specificity and sensitivity. Several V segments, TRBV6-2 and TRBV6-3 among them, could not be told apart and were dropped.

A word on this clone: The antigen is unknown.

The PCR contained 60 Vbeta and 13 Jbeta primers. Method: immunoSEQ multiplex PCR; TCRdb's copy keeps in-frame clones and lacks some. The repertoire includes 150,000 to 180,000 clones, about 84% of them detected once, and 4.5% to 7% sits in the top ten. Looked up from germline, CDR1 is LNHDA and CDR2 is SQIVND (reference sequence). The germline V and J ends were trimmed by 4 bases and 0 bases, with 10 bases remaining between them. The CDR3 spans 15 residues. Sequenced material: PBMCs. This sequence was found in a woman in her thirties or forties in good health and CMV-seropositive. The chain uses TRBV19 and TRBJ1-5; no definite D call. The CDR3: CASSKVADSNQPQHF. CDR3 DNA sequence: TGTGCCAGTAGTAAGGTAGCGGATAGCAATCAGCCCCAGCATTTT.